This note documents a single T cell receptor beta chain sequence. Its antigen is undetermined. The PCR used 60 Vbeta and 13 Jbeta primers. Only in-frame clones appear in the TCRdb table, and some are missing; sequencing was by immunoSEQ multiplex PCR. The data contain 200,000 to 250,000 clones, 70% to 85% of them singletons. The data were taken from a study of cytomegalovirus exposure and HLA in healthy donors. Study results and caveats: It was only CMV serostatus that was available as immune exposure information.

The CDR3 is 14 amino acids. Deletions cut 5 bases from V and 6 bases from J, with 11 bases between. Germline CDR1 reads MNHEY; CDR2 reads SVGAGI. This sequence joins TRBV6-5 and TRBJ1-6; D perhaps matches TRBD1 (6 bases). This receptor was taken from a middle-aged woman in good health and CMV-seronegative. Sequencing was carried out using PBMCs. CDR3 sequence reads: CASSTGLGNSPLHF. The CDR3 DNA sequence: TGTGCCAGCAGTACAGGGCTAGGTAATTCACCCCTCCACTTT.